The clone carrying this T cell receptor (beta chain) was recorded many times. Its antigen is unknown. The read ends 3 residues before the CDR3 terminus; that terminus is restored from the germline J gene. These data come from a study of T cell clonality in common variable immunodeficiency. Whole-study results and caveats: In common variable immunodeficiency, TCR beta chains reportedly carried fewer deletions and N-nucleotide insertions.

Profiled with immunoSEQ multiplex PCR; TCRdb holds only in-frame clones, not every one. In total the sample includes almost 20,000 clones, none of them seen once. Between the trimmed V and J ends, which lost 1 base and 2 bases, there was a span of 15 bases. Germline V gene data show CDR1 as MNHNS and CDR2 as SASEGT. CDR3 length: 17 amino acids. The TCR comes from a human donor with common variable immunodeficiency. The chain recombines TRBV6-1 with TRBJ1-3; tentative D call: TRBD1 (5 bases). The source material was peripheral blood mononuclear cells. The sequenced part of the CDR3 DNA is TGTGCCAGCAGTGAAGTAGGGCGGTGGGGGGCTGGAAACACC. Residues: CASSEVGRWGAGNT. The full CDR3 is CASSEVGRWGAGNTIYF.